This T cell receptor (beta chain) was captured by sequencing in a study of T cell responses to AZD1222 COVID-19 vaccine. Study outcomes and limitations: Repertoires were obtained solely post-peak T cell response. AZD1222 recipients seropositive at baseline numbered only six. The breadth and depth of Spike-specific TCRs increased once two AZD1222 doses had been given. Mostly white British, mostly female donors; authors suggested clonal diversity may be underestimated.

This clone showed up just once. Its antigen is undetermined. The V gene's germline CDR1 is MNHEY and CDR2 SVGAGI. Losses at the gene ends were 2 bases for V and 1 base for J; bases not matched to a gene: 2. This CDR3 has 14 amino acids. Generated by immunoSEQ multiplex PCR, the TCRdb table keeps only in-frame clones and is missing some. The sample holds roughly 53,000 clones, around 84% seen once. The origin of this receptor is an adult in good health. The input for sequencing was peripheral blood, taken on day 0 of AZD1222 vaccination. This sequence joins TRBV6-5 and TRBJ2-7, with 7 bases identical to TRBD2. The DNA for the CDR3 is TGTGCCAGCAGTTACGGGGGGGAATCCTACGAGCAGTACTTC. Its protein product is CASSYGGESYEQYF.